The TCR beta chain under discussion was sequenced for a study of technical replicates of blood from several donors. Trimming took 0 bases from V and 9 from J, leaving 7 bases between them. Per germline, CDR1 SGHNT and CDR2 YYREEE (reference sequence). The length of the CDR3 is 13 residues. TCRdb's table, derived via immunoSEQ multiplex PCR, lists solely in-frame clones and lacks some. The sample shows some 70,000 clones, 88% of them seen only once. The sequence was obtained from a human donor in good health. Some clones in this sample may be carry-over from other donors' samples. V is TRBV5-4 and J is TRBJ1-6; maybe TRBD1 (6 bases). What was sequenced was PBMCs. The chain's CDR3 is CASSLDRVSPLHF. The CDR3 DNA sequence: TGTGCCAGCAGCTTGGACAGGGTTTCACCCCTCCACTTT.